This TCR beta chain was recorded in a study of T cell repertoires in cytomegalovirus infection. With respect to this clonotype: Antigen unknown.

TCRdb reanalysed the reads using MiXCR and keeps one entry per CDR3 protein. The data hold roughly 500,000 distinct CDR3 sequences, with 30% to 40% observed a single time. The CDR3 totals 14 residues. Germline-derived CDR1 and CDR2 are SGHVS and FQNEAQ. J gave up 9 bases and V 5 bases, and 6 bases lay outside the gene matches. Sequencing used cultured PBMCs, obtained from culture after CMV antigen stimulation. The clonotype originates from a human donor in good health (CMV status not recorded). Some clones in this sample may be carry-over from other donors' samples. The chain recombines TRBV7-8 with TRBJ2-1, with TRBD1 matching 11 bases. The CDR3 coding sequence is TGTGCCAGCAGCCCGGACAGGGGGCAGGGTGAGCAGTTCTTC. Its translation is CASSPDRGQGEQFF. The full variable domain, rest sourced from reference TRBV7-8 and TRBJ2-1, is GAGVSQSPRYKVAKRGQDVALRCDPISGHVSLFWYQQALGQGPEFLTYFQNEAQLDKSGLPSDRFFAERPEGSVSTLKIQRTQQEDSAVYLCASSPDRGQGEQFFGPGTRLTVL.